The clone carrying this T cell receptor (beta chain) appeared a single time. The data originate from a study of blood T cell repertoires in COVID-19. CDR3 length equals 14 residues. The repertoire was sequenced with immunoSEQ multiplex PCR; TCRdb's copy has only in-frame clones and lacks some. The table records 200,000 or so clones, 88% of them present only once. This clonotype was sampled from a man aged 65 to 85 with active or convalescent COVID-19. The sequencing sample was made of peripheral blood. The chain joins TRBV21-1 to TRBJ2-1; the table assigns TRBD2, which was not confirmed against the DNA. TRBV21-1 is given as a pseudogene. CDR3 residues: CASSNSGLAIEQFF. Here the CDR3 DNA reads TGTGCCAGCAGCAATTCGGGACTAGCTATTGAGCAGTTCTTC.